This TCR beta chain comes out of a study of cytomegalovirus exposure and HLA in healthy donors. Study observations and caveats: Some TCR beta chains (roughly 150 of them) were listed as cytomegalovirus-associated. Some highly shared sequence variants likely arose as a pipeline artifact. An analysis done earlier found most TCR beta V segments productive about 87% or about 30% of the time.

Worth noting for this clone: Its specificity is unknown.

Primers included in the PCR were 60 Vbeta and 13 Jbeta primers. Repertoires were generated with immunoSEQ multiplex PCR, while TCRdb's copy carries only in-frame clones and drops some. The sample records approximately 90,000 clones, around 70% being singletons. The sequence was obtained from a woman aged 45 to 65 in good health and CMV-seropositive. The sequencing input was PBMCs.

The CDR3 DNA reads TGTGCCGAGCGTGGGGGAGGCGGAAACACCATATATTTT. Protein sequence: CAERGGGGNTIYF. This chain uses TRBV5-3 with TRBJ1-3, with TRBD1 as a possible D gene (5 bases). TRBV5-3 is classed as an ORF, of uncertain function. This CDR3 has 13 residues. V was pared by 10 bases and J by 4 bases, with 15 bases between.